The rows below give T cell receptor beta chains drawn from one sample of a study of immune characteristics of hereditary and idiopathic chronic pancreatitis. The method was immunoSEQ multiplex PCR; TCRdb's version includes in-frame clones alone and lacks a portion of them. Among some 15,000 clones listed, around 67% were seen once. The specimen sequenced was pancreas tissue with hereditary chronic pancreatitis. Receptors were obtained from a human donor with chronic pancreatitis. Each CDR3 is given with its conserved first and last residue. A D gene is named only where the DNA matches it firmly. Clone size is stated in some rows and not others, as once, few, many or a class when expanded.

J gene | V gene | D gene | clone size | CDR3 DNA | CDR3 protein
TRBJ2-2 | TRBV7-8 | - | few | TGTGCCAGCAGCTTAGCCCAGGGAACCGGGGAGCTGTTTTTT | CASSLAQGTGELFF
TRBJ2-3 | TRBV10-3 | - | few | TGTGCCATCAGTAAGGACATCCGAGCGACAGATACGCAGTATTTT | CAISKDIRATDTQYF
TRBJ2-1 | TRBV18 | - | - | TGTGCCAGCTCACCCCTAGTTTGGAATGAGCAGTTCTTC | CASSPLVWNEQFF
TRBJ2-3 | TRBV28 | - | - | TGTGCCAGCAGTCCCCCCCCGGGGACTAGCACAGATACGCAGTATTTT | CASSPPPGTSTDTQYF
TRBJ2-3 | TRBV18 | - | - | TGTGCCAGCTCACCACCGTCAAGGACAGATACGCAGTATTTT | CASSPPSRTDTQYF
TRBJ2-7 | TRBV20-1 | - | - | TGCAGTGGCCACGACGCCTCCGAGCAGTACTTC | CSGHDASEQYF
TRBJ2-6 | TRBV5-1 | TRBD1 | - | TGCGCCAGCAGCGGAGGGACAGGGGCCTCTGGGGCCAACGTCCTGACTTTC | CASSGGTGASGANVLTF
TRBJ2-7 | TRBV6-6 | TRBD1 | - | TGTGCCAGCAGTTACTCCGGGACAGGGGGCTACGAGCAGTACTTC | CASSYSGTGGYEQYF
TRBJ1-2 | TRBV19 | - | - | TGTGCCAGTAGTAAGGCAGCCGGCTACACCTTC | CASSKAAGYTF
TRBJ2-2 | TRBV24-1 | TRBD1 | few | TGTGCCACCAGCCCGACAGGGAGAGACACCGGGGAGCTGTTTTTT | CATSPTGRDTGELFF
TRBJ1-4 | TRBV19 | TRBD1 | - | TGTGCCAGTAGGGAGCCGGGACAGGACAATGGGAAACTGTTTTTT | CASREPGQDNGKLFF
TRBJ2-3 | TRBV29-1 | - | - | TGCAGCGGCCACCAGGATACGCAGTATTTT | CSGHQDTQYF
TRBJ1-2 | TRBV28 | - | - | TGTGCCAGTAGGGTAGGCTATGGCTACACCTTC | CASRVGYGYTF
TRBJ2-5 | TRBV9 | - | - | TGTGCCAGCAGCCCAGGGACAAGCAAGGAGGAGACCCAGTACTTC | CASSPGTSKEETQYF
TRBJ2-5 | TRBV15 | TRBD1 | - | TGTGCCACCAGCAGGGGGACAGGGGATGTAGCGACCCAGTACTTC | CATSRGTGDVATQYF
TRBJ1-1 | TRBV28 | - | - | TGTGCCAGCATAGCAGCCGCCTACACTGAAGCTTTCTTT | CASIAAAYTEAFF
TRBJ1-5 | TRBV7-9 | - | - | TGTGCCAGCAGCTTAGGGAACATTAATCAGCCCCAGCATTTT | CASSLGNINQPQHF
TRBJ2-2 | TRBV12-5 | - | - | TGTGCTAGTGCCCTCGGGAGCGGGAACACCGGGGAGCTGTTTTTT | CASALGSGNTGELFF
TRBJ2-1 | TRBV6-5 | - | - | TGTGCCAGCAGTTCAAACGCGTACAATGAGCAGTTCTTC | CASSSNAYNEQFF
TRBJ2-3 | TRBV6-1 | TRBD2 | - | TGTGCCAGCAGTGAAGGACTAGCGGGAGCAGATACGCAGTATTTT | CASSEGLAGADTQYF
TRBJ2-1 | TRBV5-1 | - | - | TGCGCCAGCAGCTCCGGACTGGACCAGTTCTTC | CASSSGLDQFF
TRBJ1-1 | TRBV6-6 | TRBD1 | - | TGTGCCAGCAGTTACAGCACAGGGGGAGGGACTGAAGCTTTCTTT | CASSYSTGGGTEAFF
TRBJ1-2 | TRBV12-3/TRBV12-4 | - | - | TGTGCCAGCAGTTTAGGGGGCACCGGCTACACCTTC | CASSLGGTGYTF
TRBJ2-1 | TRBV3-1/TRBV3-2 | - | once | TGTGCCAGCAGACTTTACAATGAGCAGTTCTTC | CASRLYNEQFF
TRBJ1-1 | TRBV19 | - | - | TGTGCCAGTATGGTGACCACTGAAGCTTTCTTT | CASMVTTEAFF
TRBJ2-3 | TRBV27 | - | - | TGTGCCAGCAGCCGCCAGACAGTCACAGATACGCAGTATTTT | CASSRQTVTDTQYF
TRBJ2-7 | TRBV5-1 | - | - | TGCGCCAGCAGCTCCGGGACACCAACCCTCTACGAGCAGTACTTC | CASSSGTPTLYEQYF
TRBJ2-7 | TRBV2 | TRBD2 | - | TGTGCCAGCAGTACGACTAGCGGGAGGGTTCGCCCATCATACGAGCAGTACTTC | CASSTTSGRVRPSYEQYF